The 2 T cell receptor beta chains below were found in one sample sequenced in a study of patients and donors after allogeneic stem cell transplantation. From the RT-PCR reads, TCRdb called clonotypes with MiXCR, one entry per CDR3 protein. The sample consists of about a million distinct CDR3 sequences, roughly 18% of them appearing once. The specimen was blood, either unsorted or a sorted T cell fraction (not recorded which). These receptors were obtained from a human donor who was either an allogeneic HSCT recipient or a stem cell or donor lymphocyte infusion donor (not recorded which). It is not recorded whose cells these are; they may come from a transplant donor.

V usage is TRBV7-9 and J usage is TRBJ2-1; possibly TRBD2 for D (5 bases). Germline CDR1 and CDR2: SEHNR and FQNEAQ (reference sequence). The V and J ends lost 5 bases and 4 bases respectively, with 18 bases between them. This CDR3 has 16 amino acids. CDR3 in DNA: TGTGCCAGCAGCCCCAAGATCGGACTCTCATACAATGAGCAGTTCTTC. Translating it yields CASSPKIGLSYNEQFF.

The rearrangement joins TRBV20-1 to TRBJ2-1, with a possible D match to TRBD2 (7 bases). V gave up 0 bases and J gave up 7 bases, with 25 bases separating them. CDR3 length: 18 amino acids. Germline assignment: CDR1 DFQATT and CDR2 SNEGSKA (reference sequence). In DNA form, the CDR3 reads TGCAGTGCTAGAGATAGGAGGTTAGCGGTAGGGGGAGGGAATGAGCAGTTCTTC. Amino acid sequence: CSARDRRLAVGGGNEQFF.